One and the same sample provided the 3 T cell receptor beta chains below, sequenced in a study of Graves' ophthalmopathy and Graves' hyperthyroidism. RNA transcripts yielded amplified TCR beta CDR3 regions. RT-PCR in the first round used HTBI primers; a second-round multiplex PCR followed. One entry per CDR3 protein, called by TCRdb with MiXCR from the multiplex PCR reads. There are 620,000 or so distinct CDR3 sequences in the sample; approximately 21% occur only once, and more than 5.5% lies in the top ten. Sequenced material: peripheral blood. The source is a woman between 18 and 29 years old with stable Graves' hyperthyroidism. Some clones in this sample may be carry-over from other donors' samples.

This clonotype appeared many times. The chain carries TRBV29-1 and TRBJ1-1, with D possibly TRBD1 on 5 matching bases. The CDR3 is 13 residues long. The ends were cut back, 0 bases at V and 6 bases at J, with 11 bases in the middle. Germline V CDR1 and CDR2: SQVTM, ANQGSEA. DNA for the CDR3: TGCAGCGTTGAAGATTATGGAGGGGCTGAAGCTTTCTTT. It yields the protein CSVEDYGGAEAFF.

In its sample, this clonotype was seen a few times. J is TRBJ1-5 and V is TRBV4-2, with 9 bases matching TRBD1. CDR1 and CDR2 from the germline V gene are LGHNA and YNFKEQ. V lost 4 bases to trimming and J lost 0 bases; unmatched junction nucleotides: 16. The CDR3 is made up of 20 amino acids. The CDR3 coding sequence is TGTGCCAGCAGCCCACCGGGGACAGGGAGGCCGGGTTATAGCAATCAGCCCCAGCATTTT. It yields the protein CASSPPGTGRPGYSNQPQHF.

This clonotype was found a few times. This sequence joins TRBV12-3 or TRBV12-4 and TRBJ2-5; a weak D match, TRBD1 (5 bases). The germline V and J ends were trimmed by 2 bases and 1 base, with 11 bases remaining between them. The CDR3 spans 15 residues. CDR3 region: CASSLIKTAQETQYF. The CDR3 DNA reads as TGTGCCAGCAGTTTAATAAAGACAGCCCAAGAGACCCAGTACTTC.